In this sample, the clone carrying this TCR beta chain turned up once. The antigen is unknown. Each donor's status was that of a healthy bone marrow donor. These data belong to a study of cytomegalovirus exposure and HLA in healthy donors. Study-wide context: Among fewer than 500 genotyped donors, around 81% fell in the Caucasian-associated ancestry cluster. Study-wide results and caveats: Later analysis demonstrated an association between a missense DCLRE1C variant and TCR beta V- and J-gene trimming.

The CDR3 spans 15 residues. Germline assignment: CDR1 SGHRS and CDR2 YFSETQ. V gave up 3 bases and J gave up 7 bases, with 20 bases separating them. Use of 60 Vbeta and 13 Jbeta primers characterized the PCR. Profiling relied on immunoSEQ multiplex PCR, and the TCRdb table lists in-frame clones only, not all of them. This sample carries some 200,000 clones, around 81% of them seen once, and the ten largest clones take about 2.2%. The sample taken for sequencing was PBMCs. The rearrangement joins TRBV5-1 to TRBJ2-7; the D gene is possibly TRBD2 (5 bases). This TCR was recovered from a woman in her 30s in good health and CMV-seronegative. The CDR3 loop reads CASSSGMNDPREQYF. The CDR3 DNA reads TGCGCCAGCAGCTCGGGGATGAACGACCCGCGGGAGCAGTACTTC. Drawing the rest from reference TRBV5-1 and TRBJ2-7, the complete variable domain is KAGVTQTPRYLIKTRGQQVTLSCSPISGHRSVSWYQQTPGQGLQFLFEYFSETQRNKGNFPGRFSGRQFSNSRSEMNVSTLELGDSALYLCASSSGMNDPREQYFGPGTRLTVT.